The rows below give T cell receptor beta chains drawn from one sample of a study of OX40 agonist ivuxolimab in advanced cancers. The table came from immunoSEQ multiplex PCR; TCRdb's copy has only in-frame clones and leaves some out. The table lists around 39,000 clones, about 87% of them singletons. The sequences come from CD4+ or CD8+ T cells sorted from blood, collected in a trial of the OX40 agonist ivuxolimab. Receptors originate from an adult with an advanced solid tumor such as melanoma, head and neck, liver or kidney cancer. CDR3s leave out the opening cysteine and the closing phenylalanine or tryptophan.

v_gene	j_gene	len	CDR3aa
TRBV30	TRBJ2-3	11	AWSGGSTDTQY
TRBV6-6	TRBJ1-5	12	ASSRDRGLWPQH
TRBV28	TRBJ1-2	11	ASSFSLIRGYT
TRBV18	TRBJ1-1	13	ASSTKQDGNTEAF
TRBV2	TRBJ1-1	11	ASGAERNTEAF
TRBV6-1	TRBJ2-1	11	ASLRGGYNEQF
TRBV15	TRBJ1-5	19	ATSRVQPRGFGGDSNQPQH
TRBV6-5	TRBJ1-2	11	ASTNPGYYGYT
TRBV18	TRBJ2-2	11	ASSPDRAGELF
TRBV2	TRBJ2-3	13	ASKGGTSGTDTQY
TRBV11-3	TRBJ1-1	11	ASSLAGNTEAF
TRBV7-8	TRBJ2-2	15	ASSLAVLAGSTGELF
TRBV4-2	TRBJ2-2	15	ASSQRPPDRLTGELF
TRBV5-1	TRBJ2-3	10	ASSLGRDTQY
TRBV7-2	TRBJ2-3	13	ASSLTGDYTDTQY
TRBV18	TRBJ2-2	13	ASSPLTGNTGELF
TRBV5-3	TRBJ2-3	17	ARSGRLAGGAAGTDTQY
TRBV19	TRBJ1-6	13	ASRDPGQGSSPLH
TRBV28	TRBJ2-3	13	AATWAGEATDTQY
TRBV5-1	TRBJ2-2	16	ASSKWGSSASGTGELF
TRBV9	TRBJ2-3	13	ASSEGTGTTDTQY
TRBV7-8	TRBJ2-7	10	ASSREMGEQY
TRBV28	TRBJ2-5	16	ASRWSRLAGAVWETQY
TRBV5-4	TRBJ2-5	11	ASSFWVGETQY
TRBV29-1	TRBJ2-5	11	SVEGTGEETQY
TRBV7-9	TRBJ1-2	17	AGSLLQLGNQGVRYGYT
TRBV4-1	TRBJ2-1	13	ASIRTVGPYNEQF
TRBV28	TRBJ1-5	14	ASAVSPLRVAQPQH
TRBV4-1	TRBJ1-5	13	ASSPRGMSNQPQH
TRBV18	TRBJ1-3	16	ASSPRVDRSSSGNTIY
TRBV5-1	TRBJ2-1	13	ASTHLGQGDNEQF
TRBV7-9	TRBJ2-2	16	ASSLTSGSNRDTGELF
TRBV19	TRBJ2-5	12	ASSVTGSGETQY
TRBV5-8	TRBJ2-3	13	ASSLWDPRTDTQY
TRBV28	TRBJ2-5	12	ASSPGTGQETQY
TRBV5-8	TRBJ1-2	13	ASNQQRDRPYGYT
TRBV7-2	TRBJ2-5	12	ASSPGTGEETQY
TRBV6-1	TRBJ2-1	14	ASSEGLAGLQNEQF
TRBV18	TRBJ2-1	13	ASSPGIIAYNEQF
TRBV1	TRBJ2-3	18	TSSQTRLAGYATSTDTQY
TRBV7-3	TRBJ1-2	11	ASSSRDLKGVT
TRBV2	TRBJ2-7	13	ATEKGLAGSSEQY
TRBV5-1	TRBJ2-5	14	ASSFWRGGRQETQY
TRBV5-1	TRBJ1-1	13	ASSLVQGLGTEAF
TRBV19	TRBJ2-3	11	ASSIDSPDTQY
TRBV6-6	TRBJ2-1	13	ASPTGTNSYNEQF
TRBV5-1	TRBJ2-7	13	ASSLAGTGAYEQY
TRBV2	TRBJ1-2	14	ASSEGQGAIDYGYT
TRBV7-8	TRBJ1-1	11	ASSLQQRSDAF
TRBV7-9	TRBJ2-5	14	ASSPGDRGLSETQY
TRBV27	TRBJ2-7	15	ASSLSFPRGGPYEQY
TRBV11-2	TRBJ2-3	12	ASSLVYTTDTQY
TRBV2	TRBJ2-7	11	ASTGQGWVEQY
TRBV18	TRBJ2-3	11	ASSRDLQDTQY
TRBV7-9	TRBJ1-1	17	ASTRTLGDRGRKNTEAF
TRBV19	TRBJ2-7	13	ASSIEGKLRSEQY
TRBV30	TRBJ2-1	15	AWSVGRTSGLGNEQF
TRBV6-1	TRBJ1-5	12	ASRRDRSNQPQH